This TCR beta chain was captured by sequencing in a study of response to subunit inactivated influenza vaccine. Using its own MiXCR run on the RT-PCR reads, TCRdb lists one record per CDR3 protein. The sample includes about 300,000 distinct CDR3 sequences, about a fifth of them seen just once. Germline assignment: CDR1 MGHDK and CDR2 SYGVNS. With 3 bases clipped from V and 4 bases from J, the junction kept 6 bases outside the gene matches. The CDR3 is 15 residues long. The sequencing here drew on PBMCs from blood, taken about 20 months after vaccination. The sequence was obtained from a man aged 50 to 75 who received an inactivated influenza vaccine. The chain combines TRBV25-1 with TRBJ1-2, with 9 bases fitting TRBD1. CDR3: CASSDSGQGSYGYTF. CDR3 DNA: TGTGCCAGCAGTGACTCCGGACAGGGGAGCTATGGCTACACCTTC.